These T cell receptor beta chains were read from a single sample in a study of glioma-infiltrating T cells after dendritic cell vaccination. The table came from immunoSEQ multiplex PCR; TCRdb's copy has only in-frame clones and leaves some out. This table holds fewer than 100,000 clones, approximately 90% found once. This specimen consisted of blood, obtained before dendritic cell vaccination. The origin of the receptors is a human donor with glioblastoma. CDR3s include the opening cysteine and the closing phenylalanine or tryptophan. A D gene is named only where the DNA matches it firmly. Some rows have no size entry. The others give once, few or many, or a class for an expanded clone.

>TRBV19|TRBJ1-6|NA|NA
CASSPGGNSPLHF
TGTGCCAGTAGTCCCGGAGGTAATTCACCCCTCCACTTT
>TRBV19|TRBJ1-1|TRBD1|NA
CASSALGQGTPMNTEAFF
TGTGCCAGTAGTGCCCTGGGACAGGGGACTCCTATGAACACTGAAGCTTTCTTT
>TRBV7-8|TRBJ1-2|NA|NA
CASTPFQAGEYGYTF
TGTGCCAGCACCCCATTCCAGGCAGGGGAGTATGGCTACACCTTC
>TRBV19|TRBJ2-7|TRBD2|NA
CASSKRGGGGSYEQYF
TGTGCCAGTAGTAAACGCGGCGGGGGTGGCTCCTACGAGCAGTACTTC
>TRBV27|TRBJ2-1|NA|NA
CASSPGYNEQFF
TGTGCCAGCAGTCCGGGCTACAATGAGCAGTTCTTC
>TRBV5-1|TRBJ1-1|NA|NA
CASSRGQMNTEAFF
TGCGCCAGCAGCCGTGGACAGATGAACACTGAAGCTTTCTTT
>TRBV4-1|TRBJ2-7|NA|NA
CASSQAHPGVYEQYF
TGCGCCAGCAGCCAAGCGCATCCCGGGGTATACGAGCAGTACTTC
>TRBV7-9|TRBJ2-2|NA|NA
CASSLAGAPGELFF
TGTGCCAGCAGCTTAGCAGGGGCGCCCGGGGAGCTGTTTTTT
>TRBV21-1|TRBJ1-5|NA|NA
CASRGLGQGDSNQPQHF
TGTGCCAGTAGGGGCTTGGGACAGGGGGATAGCAATCAGCCCCAGCATTTT
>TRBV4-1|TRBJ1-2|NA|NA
CASSQAGLIYGYTF
TGCGCCAGCAGCCAAGCAGGGCTTATCTATGGCTACACCTTC
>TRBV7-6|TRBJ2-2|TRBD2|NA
CASSGRTSGGSTGELFF
TGTGCCAGCAGCGGACGAACTAGCGGGGGGTCCACCGGGGAGCTGTTTTTT
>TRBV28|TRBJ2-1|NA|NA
CASSSGYFWHEQFF
TGTGCCAGCAGTTCAGGGTATTTTTGGCATGAGCAGTTCTTC
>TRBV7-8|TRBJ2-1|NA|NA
CASSHSPGNNEQFF
TGTGCCAGCAGCCATTCTCCGGGGAACAATGAGCAGTTCTTC
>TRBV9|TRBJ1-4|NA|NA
CASSAWGGEKLFF
TGTGCCAGCAGCGCTTGGGGGGGTGAAAAACTGTTTTTT
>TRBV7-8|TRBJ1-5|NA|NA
CASSPHGDQPQHF
TGTGCCAGCAGCCCACACGGGGATCAGCCCCAGCATTTT
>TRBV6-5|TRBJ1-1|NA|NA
CASSQQENTEAFF
TGTGCCAGCAGCCAACAGGAGAACACTGAAGCTTTCTTT
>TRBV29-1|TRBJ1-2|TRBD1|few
CSVAGTGSHGYTF
TGCAGCGTAGCTGGGACAGGGTCACATGGCTACACCTTC
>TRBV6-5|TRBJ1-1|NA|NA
CASSNPGMNTEAFF
TGTGCCAGCAGTAACCCGGGTATGAACACTGAAGCTTTCTTT
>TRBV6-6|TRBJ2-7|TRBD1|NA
CASRLGQGNSYEQYF
TGTGCCAGCAGATTGGGACAGGGAAACTCCTACGAGCAGTACTTC
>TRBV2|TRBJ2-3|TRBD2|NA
CASSETSGTDTQYF
TGTGCCAGCAGTGAAACTAGCGGTACAGATACGCAGTATTTT
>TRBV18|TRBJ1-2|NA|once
CASSDRTPNYGYTF
TGTGCCAGCTCAGATAGGACACCTAACTATGGCTACACCTTC
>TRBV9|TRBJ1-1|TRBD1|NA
CASSHPGQGAEPEAFF
TGTGCCAGCAGCCACCCGGGACAGGGGGCAGAACCTGAAGCTTTCTTT
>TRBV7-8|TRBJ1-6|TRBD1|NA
CASSLGPGTATHNSPLHF
TGTGCCAGCAGCTTAGGCCCGGGGACAGCAACACATAATTCACCCCTCCACTTT
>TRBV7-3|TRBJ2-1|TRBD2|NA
CASSLNSGRFNYEQFF
TGTGCCAGCAGCTTAAATAGCGGGAGGTTTAACTATGAGCAGTTCTTC
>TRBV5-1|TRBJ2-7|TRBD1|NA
CASSSTGGSKYF
TGCGCCAGCAGCTCGACAGGGGGCTCTAAGTACTTC
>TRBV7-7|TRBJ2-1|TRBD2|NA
CASSSSGTSGRAGEQFF
TGTGCCAGCAGCTCGTCCGGGACTAGCGGGAGGGCCGGGGAGCAGTTCTTC
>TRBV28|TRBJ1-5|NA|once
CASSLGGTLNQPQHF
TGTGCCAGCAGTTTGGGAGGGACCCTCAATCAGCCCCAGCATTTT
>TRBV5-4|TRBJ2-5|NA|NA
CASSEGVETQYF
TGTGCCAGCAGCGAGGGTGTGGAGACCCAGTACTTC
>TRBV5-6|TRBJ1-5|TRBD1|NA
CASSKTGTGNQPQHF
TGTGCCAGCAGCAAGACAGGGACGGGCAATCAGCCCCAGCATTTT